The clone carrying this T cell receptor (beta chain) came up a few times. Its antigen is currently unknown. Hyperthyroidism was newly diagnosed in patients aged 18 to 65 (duration under 2 months). These data come from a study of T cells in Graves' hyperthyroidism and ophthalmopathy. Points from the study as a whole: Most thyroid clonotypes that were expanded above 0.001 also turned up in blood.

RNA transcripts yielded amplified TCR beta CDR3 regions. Using the HTBI primer set, a first-round RT-PCR was run on the TCR CDR3. TCRdb itself ran the multiplex PCR reads through MiXCR, one entry per CDR3 protein. This sample yields nearly 750,000 distinct CDR3 sequences, of which 35% are seen a single time; around 29% belongs to the top ten. This CDR3 contains 15 residues. V shed 2 bases and J 5 bases; nucleotides not matched to a gene: 5. Germline V gene data show CDR1 as SGHRS and CDR2 as YFSETQ. The origin of this receptor is a woman in her forties with Graves' hyperthyroidism. The gene calls are TRBV5-1 and TRBJ2-2; the match to TRBD1 covers 8 bases. Material for sequencing was blood. Here the CDR3 reads CASSFGRGRTGELFF. In DNA, the CDR3 is TGCGCCAGCAGCTTCGGCAGGGGGCGGACCGGGGAGCTGTTTTTT.